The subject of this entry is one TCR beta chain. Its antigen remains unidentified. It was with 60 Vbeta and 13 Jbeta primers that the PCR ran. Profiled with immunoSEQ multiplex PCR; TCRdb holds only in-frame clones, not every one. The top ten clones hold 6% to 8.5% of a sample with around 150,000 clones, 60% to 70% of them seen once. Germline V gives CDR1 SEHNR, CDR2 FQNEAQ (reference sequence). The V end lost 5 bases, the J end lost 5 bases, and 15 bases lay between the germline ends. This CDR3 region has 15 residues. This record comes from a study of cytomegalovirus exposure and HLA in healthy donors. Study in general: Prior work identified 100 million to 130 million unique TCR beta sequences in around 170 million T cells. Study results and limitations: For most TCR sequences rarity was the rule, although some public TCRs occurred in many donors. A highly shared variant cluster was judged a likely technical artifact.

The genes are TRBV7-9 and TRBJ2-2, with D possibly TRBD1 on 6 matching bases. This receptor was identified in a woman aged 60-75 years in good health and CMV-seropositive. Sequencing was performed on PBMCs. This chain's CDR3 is CASSPGHRRTGELFF. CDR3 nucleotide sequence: TGTGCCAGCAGCCCGGGACACCGGAGGACCGGGGAGCTGTTTTTT.